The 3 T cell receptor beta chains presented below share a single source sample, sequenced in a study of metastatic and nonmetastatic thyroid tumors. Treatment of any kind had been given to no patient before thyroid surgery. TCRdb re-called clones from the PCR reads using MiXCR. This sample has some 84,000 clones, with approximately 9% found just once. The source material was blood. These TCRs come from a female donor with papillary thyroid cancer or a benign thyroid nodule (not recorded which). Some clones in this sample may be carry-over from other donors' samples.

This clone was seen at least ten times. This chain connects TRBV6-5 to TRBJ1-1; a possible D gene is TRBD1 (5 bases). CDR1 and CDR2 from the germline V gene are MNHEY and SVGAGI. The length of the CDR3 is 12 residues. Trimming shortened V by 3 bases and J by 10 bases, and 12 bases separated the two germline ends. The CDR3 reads CASSYGGEGAFF. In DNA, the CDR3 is TGTGCCAGCAGTTATGGGGGGGAGGGAGCTTTCTTT.

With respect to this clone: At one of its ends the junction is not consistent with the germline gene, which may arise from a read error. CDR3: CATLATNEKMFF. In DNA form, the CDR3 reads TGTGCCACCCTTGCAACTAATGAAAAAATGTTTTTT. The chain is built from TRBV19 and TRBJ1-4, with D unresolved. The CDR3 extends over 12 amino acids. The germline V gene has CDR1 LNHDA and CDR2 SQIVND (reference sequence).

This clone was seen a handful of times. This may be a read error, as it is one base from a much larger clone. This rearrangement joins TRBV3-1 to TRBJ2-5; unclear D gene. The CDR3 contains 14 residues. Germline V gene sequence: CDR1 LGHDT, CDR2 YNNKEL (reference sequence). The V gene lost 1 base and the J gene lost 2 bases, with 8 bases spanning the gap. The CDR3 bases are TGTGCCAGCAGCCAAGGTAGTTTACAAGAGACCCAGTACTTC. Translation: CASSQGSLQETQYF.